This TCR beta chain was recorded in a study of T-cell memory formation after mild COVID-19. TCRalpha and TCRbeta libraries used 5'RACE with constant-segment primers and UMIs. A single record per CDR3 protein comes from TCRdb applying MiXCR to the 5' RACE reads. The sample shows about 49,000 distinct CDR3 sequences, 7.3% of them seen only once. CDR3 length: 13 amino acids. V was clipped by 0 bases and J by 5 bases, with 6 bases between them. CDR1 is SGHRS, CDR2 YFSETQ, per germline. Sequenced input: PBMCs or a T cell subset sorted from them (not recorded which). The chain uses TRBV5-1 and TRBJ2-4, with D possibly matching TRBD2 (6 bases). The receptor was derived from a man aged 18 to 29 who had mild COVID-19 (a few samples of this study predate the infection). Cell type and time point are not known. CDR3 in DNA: TGCGCCAGCAGCTTGGGGGGGGAAAACATTCAGTACTTC. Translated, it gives CASSLGGENIQYF.